The 9 T cell receptor beta chains in this list originate from one sample, sequenced in a study of Ad26.COV2.S vaccination and SARS-CoV-2 variants. Treatment here: over 15 received Ad26.COV2.S at low or high dose, single or two shots; about 5 received placebo; per-sample allocation not given. All samples were drawn on day 63, counting from the first vaccine or placebo injection. The assay was immunoSEQ multiplex PCR, and TCRdb's table has in-frame clones only and misses some. The sample carries about half a million clones, around 89% recorded once. The specimen was peripheral blood, collected in a trial of Ad26.COV2.S vaccine versus placebo. The receptors shown here come from a person aged 18-65 years who received the Ad26.COV2.S COVID-19 vaccine or a placebo.

The chain uses TRBV27 and TRBJ2-4; D might be TRBD2 (5 bases). CDR1 MNHEY and CDR2 SMNVEV come from the germline V gene (reference sequence). The CDR3 sequence is 16 residues long. V was shortened by 0 bases and J by 0 bases, with 9 bases between the two germline ends. The CDR3 nucleotides are TGTGCCAGCAGTTTATCGTTCGGACTAGCCAAAAACATTCAGTACTTC. Amino acid sequence: CASSLSFGLAKNIQYF.

The J gene is TRBJ1-2, the V gene TRBV5-4; D may be TRBD1 (5 bases). Germline V gene sequence: CDR1 SGHNT, CDR2 YYREEE (reference sequence). This CDR3 contains 17 residues. V dropped 0 bases and J dropped 0 bases, with 15 bases sitting between them. CDR3 coding DNA: TGTGCCAGCAGCTTGGGGACGGGACTGCTAGCTAACTATGGCTACACCTTC. It specifies CASSLGTGLLANYGYTF.

This chain connects TRBV10-3 to TRBJ2-7; TRBD1 is a possible D gene (5 bases). CDR1 and CDR2 from the germline V gene are ENHRY and SYGVKD. This CDR3 spans 14 amino acids. V was shortened by 2 bases and J by 4 bases, with 12 bases between the two germline ends. In DNA, the CDR3 is TGTGCCATCAGTGAGGTTGGTCAGGGTTACGAGCAGTACTTC. This codes for CAISEVGQGYEQYF.

The V and J genes are TRBV19 and TRBJ2-5; 16 bases match TRBD2. The CDR3 contains 17 residues. Germline values: CDR1 LNHDA, CDR2 SQIVND (reference sequence). The trim removed 1 base at V and 5 bases at J, leaving 4 bases unmatched. The CDR3 sequence is CASSIGGLAGGTETQYF. As DNA, the CDR3 is TGTGCCAGTAGTATAGGGGGACTAGCGGGAGGGACGGAGACCCAGTACTTC.

CDR3 nucleotide sequence: TGTGCCTCCTCGACAGGTTACGAGCAGTACTTC. Its translation: CASSTGYEQYF. This chain joins TRBV30 and TRBJ2-7; possibly TRBD1 for D (6 bases). The V gene lost 7 bases and the J gene lost 4 bases, with 11 bases spanning the gap. The CDR3 covers 11 residues. The germline V gene has CDR1 GTSNPN and CDR2 SVGIG (reference sequence). Drawing the rest from reference TRBV30 and TRBJ2-7, the complete variable domain is SQTIHQWPATLVQPVGSPLSLECTVEGTSNPNLYWYRQAAGRGLQLLFYSVGIGQISSEVPQNLSASRPQDRQFILSSKKLLLSDSGFYLCASSTGYEQYFGPGTRLTVT.

The chain is built from TRBV28 and TRBJ1-1; a weak D match, TRBD1 (5 bases). Germline CDR1 is MDHEN and CDR2 is SYDVKM. The CDR3 spans 16 residues. Trimming removed 2 bases at V and 3 bases at J, with 16 bases between. The CDR3 spells CASSLIRVVSDTEAFF. The DNA of the CDR3 is TGTGCCAGCAGTTTAATCAGGGTTGTGTCGGACACTGAAGCTTTCTTT.

The rearrangement uses TRBV30 and TRBJ2-1, with D possibly being TRBD1 (6 bases). This CDR3 contains 16 residues. V lost 4 bases and J lost 0, with 16 bases in between. The germline V gene encodes CDR1 GTSNPN and CDR2 SVGIG (reference sequence). The CDR3 region is CAWKLTGPHSYNEQFF. The DNA for the CDR3 is TGTGCCTGGAAATTAACAGGGCCCCACTCCTACAATGAGCAGTTCTTC.

This sequence joins TRBV28 and TRBJ1-2; D perhaps matches TRBD1 (5 bases). V lost 6 bases and J lost 4, with 15 bases in between. Germline-derived CDR1 and CDR2 are MDHEN and SYDVKM. The CDR3 length is 14 residues. The CDR3 loop is CASSPGQITYGYTF. In DNA, the CDR3 is TGTGCCAGCAGCCCAGGGCAGATAACCTATGGCTACACCTTC.

A note on this clone: A junction end diverges from the germline sequence, so it may reflect a read error. V gene TRBV7-7 combines with J gene TRBJ2-1, with D uncertain. The CDR3 contains 15 residues. Germline lookup yields CDR1 SSHAT and CDR2 FNYEAQ (reference sequence). The CDR3 sequence: CASSPRVDSYNEQFF. CDR3 nucleotide sequence: TGTGCTAGCAGCCCTAGGGTGGACTCCTACAATGAGCAGTTCTTC.